This TCR beta chain was recorded in a study of T cell changes during pregnancy in multiple sclerosis (dated 2019 in TCRdb). The study in broad terms: The study examined how the T cell repertoire changed over the course of pregnancy in women with multiple sclerosis.

From the cysteine through the phenylalanine, the CDR3 covers 15 amino acids. The kept DNA is CDR3 alone, 45 bases in frame from the first base. Trimming accounts for 1 base at V and 11 bases at J, while the number of junction bases matched to no gene is 5. For CDR1 and CDR2, the germline V gene lists MGHDK and SYGVNS. The library was prepared using the immunoSEQ multiplex PCR assay. Here the immuneACCESS table is served through TCRdb, limited to in-frame sequences with V and J called. Missing clones are a known gap in these copies; in checked studies unresolved V genes cover under half, and the rest lacks a known reason. Recorded for this sample are tens of thousands of clones; roughly nine tenths of them occurred a single time. The ten biggest clones cover more than 8% of the sample. About this clone itself: The clone's antigen remains unknown. Base qualities are not recorded, but no much larger clone differs from it by a single base.

This chain joins TRBV25-1 to TRBJ2-2; the central 12 bases match TRBD2. Specimen: peripheral blood, collected after pregnancy. This TCR was sampled from a female donor in good health, enrolled as a control in a pregnancy study. CDR3 loop: CASSELETSGSELFF. The nucleotide sequence is TGTGCCAGCAGTGAATTGGAGACTAGCGGGAGCGAGCTGTTTTTT.